The 16 T cell receptor beta chains below come from one sample, sequenced in a study of T cell responses to AZD1222 COVID-19 vaccine. Sequencing used immunoSEQ multiplex PCR; TCRdb keeps in-frame clones, though not all of them. The table lists more than 100,000 clones, roughly 87% of them singletons, with roughly a tenth in the top ten. The starting material was peripheral blood, obtained on day 0 of AZD1222 vaccination. These receptors were taken from an adult in good health.

The chain uses TRBV3-1 (or the pseudogene TRBV3-2) and TRBJ1-1; D gene uncertain. The V end lost 3 bases, the J end lost 11 bases, and 10 bases lay between the germline ends. Germline V gives CDR1 LGHDT, CDR2 YNNKEL (reference sequence). This CDR3 spans 11 amino acids. The CDR3: CASSQAGFAFF. In DNA, the CDR3 is TGTGCCAGCAGCCAGGCGGGCTTTGCTTTCTTT.

The chain recombines TRBV10-1 with TRBJ2-3; D is ambiguous. The germline gives CDR1 WNHNN, CDR2 SYGVQD (reference sequence). V lost 2 bases to trimming and J lost 6 bases, with 9 bases between them. The length of the CDR3 is 13 residues. The CDR3 loop is CASSEVYQDTQYF. The CDR3 region has the DNA TGCGCCAGCAGTGAGGTGTACCAGGATACGCAGTATTTT.

The CDR3, as DNA: TGTGCCAGCAGCTTAACGGGGGGGAATACGCAGTATTTT. Protein: CASSLTGGNTQYF. The chain has TRBV7-3 and TRBJ2-3, with TRBD2 matching 7 bases. Per the germline V gene, CDR1 is SGHTA and CDR2 is FQGTGA. The junction had 1 base not matched to a gene; V was cut back by 0 bases and J by 7 bases. This CDR3 comprises 13 residues.

The chain links TRBV25-1 to TRBJ2-1; D gene uncertain. CDR3 size: 16 residues. Trimming cost V 3 bases and J 7 bases, with 19 bases left between them. The germline V gene encodes CDR1 MGHDK and CDR2 SYGVNS. CDR3 nucleotides: TGTGCCAGCAGTGATTTCCCCGCCGGTTTGAGGAATGAGCAGTTCTTC. Encoded protein: CASSDFPAGLRNEQFF.

The genes are TRBV5-1 and TRBJ2-1, with D tentatively TRBD1 (5 bases). Trimming left V 4 bases short and J 4 bases short, with 18 bases between. In germline, CDR1 is SGHRS, CDR2 YFSETQ. The CDR3 sequence is 16 residues long. CDR3 nucleotide sequence: TGCGCCAGCAGCCCCAGGGCTGATCTTAATTACAATGAGCAGTTCTTC. Its protein is CASSPRADLNYNEQFF.

This clone has more than one count but fewer than ten. The gene calls are TRBV10-2 and TRBJ2-2; 10 bases line up with TRBD2. Trimming removed 5 bases from V and 5 bases from J; junction bases left unmatched: 5. The CDR3 has 15 residues. CDR1 and CDR2 from the germline V gene are WSHSY and SAAADI. The chain's CDR3 is CASSTRTSGTGELFF. CDR3 DNA: TGCGCCAGCAGTACCCGGACTAGCGGTACCGGGGAGCTGTTTTTT.

This chain links TRBV6-5 with TRBJ2-7; D is possibly TRBD1 or TRBD2 (5 bases each). The germline gives CDR1 MNHEY, CDR2 SVGAGI. V lost 5 bases and J 2 bases, leaving 13 bases between the germline ends. This CDR3 comprises 14 residues. CDR3 loop: CASSRDGLTYEQYF. The CDR3 nucleotides are TGTGCCAGCAGTCGGGACGGATTGACCTACGAGCAGTACTTC.

J is TRBJ2-7 and V is TRBV21-1. TRBV21-1 is a pseudogene. The CDR3 covers 14 residues. CDR3 bases: TGTGCCAGCAGCAAACTAGGGCTTAGCAACGAGCAGTACTTC. Translating it yields CASSKLGLSNEQYF.

The rearrangement links TRBV27 to TRBJ1-5; 7 bases line up with TRBD1. Per germline, CDR1 MNHEY and CDR2 SMNVEV (reference sequence). The junction had 21 bases not matched to a gene; V was cut back by 5 bases and J by 5 bases. CDR3 size: 19 residues. The CDR3 DNA reads as TGTGCCAGCAGTCCTACTGCCTTTCTCCGACAGGGACTACATCAGCCCCAGCATTTT. Amino acids: CASSPTAFLRQGLHQPQHF.

V gene TRBV27 combines with J gene TRBJ1-6; 7 bases line up with TRBD1. This CDR3 comprises 16 residues. V dropped 3 bases and J dropped 3; count of bases not matched to a gene: 5. CDR1 is MNHEY and CDR2 is SMNVEV in the germline V gene (reference sequence). The CDR3 DNA reads as TGTGCCAGCAGTTTCCAGGGGGGAGTCTATAATTCACCCCTCCACTTT. Translated: CASSFQGGVYNSPLHF.

This sequence joins TRBV18 and TRBJ2-1; either TRBD1 or TRBD2 may fit D (5 bases each). The V end was cut by 4 bases, the J end by 5 bases, with 9 bases between. The germline V gene encodes CDR1 KGHSH and CDR2 LQKENI. The CDR3 is made up of 13 amino acids. The CDR3 DNA follows: TGTGCCAGCTCACAGGGACCTGACAATGAGCAGTTCTTC. It specifies CASSQGPDNEQFF.

The rearrangement joins TRBV11-2 to TRBJ1-2; D gene ambiguous. Deletions cut 5 bases from V and 4 bases from J, with 17 bases between. The CDR3 has 15 residues. Germline CDR1 SGHAT, CDR2 FQNNGV. The DNA of the CDR3 is TGTGCCAGCAGCCCATCCAACGGGGTATCCTATGGCTACACCTTC. It codes for CASSPSNGVSYGYTF.

The chain employs TRBV11-3 and TRBJ2-1; TRBD2 matches 13 bases. The CDR3 is 17 amino acids. The V gene end was trimmed by 2 bases and the J gene end by 3 bases; junction bases not matched to a gene: 4. The germline CDR1 and CDR2 sequences are SGHNT and YENEEA. CDR3 bases: TGTGCCAGCAGCTTACGGACTAGCGGGAGAGTCTACAATGAGCAGTTCTTC. It codes for CASSLRTSGRVYNEQFF.

The gene calls are TRBV27 and TRBJ1-6; the D gene is possibly TRBD1 (6 bases). V gave up 2 bases and J gave up 13 bases, with 12 bases separating them. The CDR3 consists of 13 residues. CDR1 and CDR2 from the germline V gene are MNHEY and SMNVEV (reference sequence). DNA for the CDR3: TGTGCCAGCAGTTTAGAACAGGGCGTCCCCCTCCACTTT. Translating it yields CASSLEQGVPLHF.

The chain combines TRBV6-5 with TRBJ2-5; 7 bases line up with TRBD2. Germline-derived CDR1 and CDR2 are MNHEY and SVGAGI. After removal of 6 bases from V and 5 bases from J, the junction contained 6 bases not matched to a gene. There are 13 residues in the CDR3. CDR3 residues: CASRNAGVETQYF. In DNA form, the CDR3 reads TGTGCCAGCAGGAACGCGGGAGTTGAGACCCAGTACTTC.

The chain links TRBV7-9 to TRBJ2-5, with 7 positions matching TRBD1. With V trimmed by 0 bases and J by 3 bases, 4 bases remained unmatched. Germline V gives CDR1 SEHNR, CDR2 FQNEAQ (reference sequence). The CDR3 has 15 residues. CDR3 sequence: CASSLALGQKETQYF. CDR3 DNA: TGTGCCAGCAGCTTAGCCTTGGGACAGAAAGAGACCCAGTACTTC.